This entry is about one T cell receptor (beta chain). This CDR3 has 13 amino acids. CDR1 is LNHDA and CDR2 is SQIVND in the germline V gene (reference sequence). V shed 4 bases, J shed 8 bases, and the junction held 3 bases outside the gene matches. Assay: immunoSEQ multiplex PCR; the TCRdb copy retains only in-frame clones and omits some. Of about 15,000 clones in the sample, about four fifths were seen once. This entry is derived from a study of tumor-infiltrating lymphocytes in localized non-small cell lung cancer. This sequence joins TRBV19 and TRBJ2-1; 9 positions agree with TRBD1. The sequencing sample was made of lung tumor tissue. The receptor was isolated from a human donor with non-small cell lung cancer. CDR3 loop: CASSTDRGYEQFF. The CDR3, as DNA: TGTGCCAGTAGTACGGACAGGGGCTATGAGCAGTTCTTC.